These T cell receptor beta chains were read from a single sample in a study of identical twins. Each CDR3 protein is one row after TCRdb ran MiXCR on the 5' RACE reads. The sample shows approximately 280,000 distinct CDR3 sequences, more than 6.5% of them seen only once. This sample was also put to use in a study of yellow fever vaccine responses in identical twins.

Sample: memory (CD45RO+) T cells sorted from blood. Source of these receptors: a woman aged 18-35 years in good health. Each CDR3 is given with its conserved first and last residue. The D gene is left open where the match is weak. The listing skips clone size in some rows; elsewhere it reads once, few, many or a size class.

j_gene: TRBJ2-1
abundance: few
d_gene: NA
v_gene: TRBV7-9
CDR3aa: CASSFFSGNEQFF
CDR3nt: TGTGCCAGCAGCTTTTTCTCGGGGAATGAGCAGTTCTTC

j_gene: TRBJ2-6
abundance: many
d_gene: NA
v_gene: TRBV24-1
CDR3aa: CATSAGDFSLGANVLTF
CDR3nt: TGTGCCACCAGTGCCGGGGACTTTTCGTTGGGGGCCAACGTCCTGACTTTC

j_gene: TRBJ1-2
abundance: few
d_gene: NA
v_gene: TRBV18
CDR3aa: CASSPGIADGYTF
CDR3nt: TGTGCCAGCTCACCAGGGATTGCGGATGGCTACACCTTC

j_gene: TRBJ2-1
abundance: many
d_gene: TRBD2
v_gene: TRBV5-1
CDR3aa: CASSLVLAGGGEQFF
CDR3nt: TGCGCCAGCAGCTTGGTGCTAGCGGGGGGGGGTGAGCAGTTCTTC

j_gene: TRBJ2-1
abundance: few
d_gene: NA
v_gene: TRBV3-1
CDR3aa: CASSRGWDITHEQFF
CDR3nt: TGTGCCAGCAGCCGGGGTTGGGACATTACCCATGAGCAGTTCTTC

j_gene: TRBJ2-1
abundance: few
d_gene: NA
v_gene: TRBV11-3
CDR3aa: CASSRLGRADGEQFF
CDR3nt: TGTGCCAGCAGTCGTTTGGGGCGGGCAGACGGTGAGCAGTTCTTC

j_gene: TRBJ2-2
abundance: NA
d_gene: TRBD1
v_gene: TRBV15
CDR3aa: CATSRVPGQGAGELFF
CDR3nt: TGTGCCACCAGCAGGGTTCCGGGACAGGGGGCCGGGGAGCTGTTTTTT

j_gene: TRBJ2-1
abundance: many
d_gene: TRBD2
v_gene: TRBV12-3/TRBV12-4
CDR3aa: CASSLGAVGTSAYNEQFF
CDR3nt: TGTGCCAGCAGTTTAGGCGCGGTAGGGACTAGCGCCTACAATGAGCAGTTCTTC

j_gene: TRBJ2-1
abundance: few
d_gene: TRBD2
v_gene: TRBV20-1
CDR3aa: CSAREPGLAGVSEQFF
CDR3nt: TGCAGTGCTAGAGAGCCGGGACTAGCGGGAGTAAGTGAGCAGTTCTTC

j_gene: TRBJ2-3
abundance: many
d_gene: NA
v_gene: TRBV24-1
CDR3aa: CATSGTLDYTQYF
CDR3nt: TGTGCCACCAGCGGGACCCTCGACTATACGCAGTATTTT

j_gene: TRBJ1-6
abundance: many
d_gene: NA
v_gene: TRBV20-1
CDR3aa: CSARTGPNSPLHF
CDR3nt: TGCAGTGCTAGGACGGGCCCTAATTCACCCCTCCACTTT

j_gene: TRBJ1-1
abundance: many
d_gene: TRBD1
v_gene: TRBV25-1
CDR3aa: CASSKQGAPTEAFF
CDR3nt: TGTGCCAGCAGTAAACAGGGGGCGCCTACTGAAGCTTTCTTT

j_gene: TRBJ2-7
abundance: few
d_gene: TRBD2
v_gene: TRBV4-2
CDR3aa: CASSHRAPGLAGGRYEQYF
CDR3nt: TGTGCCAGCAGCCACCGAGCCCCCGGACTAGCGGGAGGTCGGTACGAGCAGTACTTC

j_gene: TRBJ1-6
abundance: many
d_gene: NA
v_gene: TRBV2
CDR3aa: CASSPGRNSPLHF
CDR3nt: TGTGCCAGCAGTCCAGGGAGGAATTCACCCCTCCACTTT

j_gene: TRBJ1-6
abundance: many
d_gene: TRBD1
v_gene: TRBV28
CDR3aa: CASRPTGGPSPLHF
CDR3nt: TGTGCCAGCAGACCAACAGGGGGCCCTTCACCCCTCCACTTT

j_gene: TRBJ2-3
abundance: NA
d_gene: TRBD2
v_gene: TRBV10-2
CDR3aa: CASLAGGTDTQYF
CDR3nt: TGCGCCAGCCTAGCGGGGGGCACAGATACGCAGTATTTT

j_gene: TRBJ1-6
abundance: NA
d_gene: TRBD1
v_gene: TRBV7-6
CDR3aa: CASSPGQGLSSPLHF
CDR3nt: TGTGCCAGCAGTCCTGGACAGGGGTTGAGTTCACCCCTCCACTTT

j_gene: TRBJ1-1
abundance: many
d_gene: TRBD1
v_gene: TRBV20-1
CDR3aa: CSARPPTGFAREAFF
CDR3nt: TGCAGTGCTCGACCCCCGACAGGGTTCGCGCGTGAAGCTTTCTTT

j_gene: TRBJ1-5
abundance: few
d_gene: NA
v_gene: TRBV6-1
CDR3aa: CASTGNSNQPQHF
CDR3nt: TGTGCCAGCACGGGGAATAGCAATCAGCCCCAGCATTTT

j_gene: TRBJ1-2
abundance: NA
d_gene: TRBD1
v_gene: TRBV7-3
CDR3aa: CASSLPGGYGYTF
CDR3nt: TGTGCCAGCAGCTTACCAGGGGGCTATGGCTACACCTTC

j_gene: TRBJ2-1
abundance: once
d_gene: NA
v_gene: TRBV20-1
CDR3aa: CSATHYNEQFF
CDR3nt: TGCAGTGCCACGCATTACAATGAGCAGTTCTTC

j_gene: TRBJ1-1
abundance: many
d_gene: NA
v_gene: TRBV28
CDR3aa: CASTLFGGNTEAFF
CDR3nt: TGTGCCAGCACCTTATTTGGGGGGAACACTGAAGCTTTCTTT